The 27 T cell receptor beta chains below all came from one sample that was sequenced in a study of multiple sclerosis patients with progressive multifocal leukoencephalopathy. Repertoires were generated with immunoSEQ multiplex PCR, while TCRdb's copy carries only in-frame clones and drops some. The data contain more than 30,000 clones, over 90% of them singletons. The time point denotes: before natalizumab initiation. Sequences were obtained from PBMCs. The receptors originated from a man aged 25 to 45 with multiple sclerosis.

The rearrangement joins TRBV11-2 to TRBJ2-7; D is undetermined. Per germline, CDR1 SGHAT and CDR2 FQNNGV. Trimming stripped 5 bases from V and 6 bases from J, with 17 bases between. The CDR3 has 14 residues. DNA of the CDR3: TGTGCCAGCAGCCTTAGCCTCCCAAGGGTCGAGCAGTACGTC. Translated, it gives CASSLSLPRVEQYV.

The chain joins TRBV7-6 to TRBJ2-1, with unresolved D. CDR3 length: 13 amino acids. CDR1 is SGHVS and CDR2 is FNYEAQ in the germline V gene. V lost 5 bases and J 3 bases, leaving 8 bases between the germline ends. CDR3 bases: TGTGCCAGCAGCCTAATGGACTACAATGAGCAGTTCTTC. Protein sequence: CASSLMDYNEQFF.

This rearrangement joins TRBV21-1 to TRBJ2-3; the table names TRBD2, a call not compared with the DNA. TRBV21-1 is assigned pseudogene status. This CDR3 contains 16 residues. The chain's CDR3 is CASSKGLAGDSDTQYF. The CDR3 coding sequence is TGTGCCAGCAGCAAAGGGCTAGCGGGAGACTCAGATACGCAGTATTTT.

The chain uses TRBV7-9 and TRBJ1-1; D is unresolved. Germline CDR1 and CDR2: SEHNR and FQNEAQ (reference sequence). The CDR3 is 15 amino acids. V was shortened by 5 bases and J by 3 bases, with 16 bases between the two germline ends. The CDR3 DNA is TGTGCCAGCAGCCCGCCCGGCGGCGGTCACACTGAAGCTTTCTTT. It is translated as CASSPPGGGHTEAFF.

V is TRBV19 and J is TRBJ1-4, with 8 bases lining up with TRBD1. Germline-derived CDR1 and CDR2 are LNHDA and SQIVND (reference sequence). V shed 5 bases and J 5 bases; nucleotides not matched to a gene: 7. The CDR3 totals 15 residues. The CDR3: CASSLGQGRNEKLFF. The CDR3, as DNA: TGTGCCAGTAGTCTCGGACAGGGAAGGAATGAAAAACTGTTTTTT.

The chain combines TRBV4-1 with TRBJ2-1, with D uncertain. CDR1 and CDR2 from the germline V gene are MGHRA and YSYEKL. V was clipped by 0 bases and J by 0 bases, with 9 bases between them. The CDR3 loop spans 16 amino acids. CDR3 protein: CASSQDRSSSYNEQFF. The CDR3 DNA is TGCGCCAGCAGCCAAGACAGATCAAGCTCCTACAATGAGCAGTTCTTC.

The CDR3 DNA reads TGTGCCAGCAGCGGCCCGGAAAATTACAATGAGCAGTTCTTC. The encoded protein is CASSGPENYNEQFF. This rearrangement joins TRBV9 to TRBJ2-1; D gene uncertain. Germline CDR1 is SGDLS and CDR2 is YYNGEE. Trimming took off 3 bases at V and 4 bases at J, with 11 bases between the two ends. The CDR3 is 14 residues long.

This sequence joins TRBV7-9 and TRBJ2-2; a weak D match, TRBD2 (5 bases). This CDR3 is 11 amino acids long. CDR1 is SEHNR, CDR2 FQNEAQ, per germline (reference sequence). V dropped 5 bases and J dropped 9 bases, with 7 bases sitting between them. The CDR3 region is CASSTSRELFF. CDR3 nucleotide sequence: TGTGCCAGCAGCACTAGTAGGGAGCTGTTTTTT.

The chain carries TRBV11-2 and TRBJ2-1, with D unresolved. CDR1 is SGHAT, CDR2 FQNNGV, per germline. The CDR3 has 19 amino acids. V was cut by 5 bases and J by 1 base, with 24 bases left in between. CDR3 in DNA: TGTGCCAGCAGCCTGGCGAAGTTTACTCTTCCTCCTTCCTACAATGAGCAGTTCTTC. Its protein is CASSLAKFTLPPSYNEQFF.

This clone was observed a single time. The CDR3 spells CASSVGQAISGNTIYF. DNA for the CDR3: TGTGCCAGCAGCGTTGGACAGGCGATCTCTGGAAACACCATATATTTT. V is TRBV5-4 and J is TRBJ1-3, with 7 nucleotides matching TRBD1. Germline trimming cut 4 bases from V and 0 bases from J; bases unmatched to any gene: 7. Germline-derived CDR1 and CDR2 are SGHNT and YYREEE (reference sequence). The CDR3 loop spans 16 amino acids.

The chain uses TRBV7-9 and TRBJ2-7; perhaps TRBD1 as D (5 bases). Germline V gene lookup returns CDR1 SEHNR and CDR2 FQNEAQ (reference sequence). This CDR3 region has 18 residues. Trimming shortened V by 3 bases and J by 2 bases, and 23 bases separated the two germline ends. The CDR3 nucleotides read TGTGCCAGCAGCTTGCCTTTCGGCCAGGGAAAGGATACCTACGAGCAGTACTTC. Its translation is CASSLPFGQGKDTYEQYF.

V gene TRBV15 combines with J gene TRBJ2-1; 8 bases are a match to TRBD2. Losses at the gene ends were 4 bases for V and 9 bases for J; bases not matched to a gene: 8. Per germline, CDR1 LNHNV and CDR2 YYDKDF (reference sequence). The CDR3 contains 14 residues. Here the CDR3 DNA reads TGTGCCACCAGCACTACGGGAGGGTCGCGTGAGCAGTTCTTC. This gives the protein CATSTTGGSREQFF.

In DNA form, the CDR3 reads TGTGCCTGGAGTCCCCGACTAGCGGGAGGGTATAGCACAGATACGCAGTATTTT. It is translated as CAWSPRLAGGYSTDTQYF. This chain uses TRBV30 with TRBJ2-3, with TRBD2 identical over 14 bases. V lost 2 bases, J lost 0 bases, and 7 bases stayed unmatched. Germline loops: CDR1 GTSNPN, CDR2 SVGIG (reference sequence). The CDR3 runs to 18 residues.

The rearrangement joins TRBV9 to TRBJ2-3; 10 bases map to TRBD2. The trim removed 2 bases at V and 4 bases at J, leaving 7 bases unmatched. This CDR3 is built from 16 residues. Per germline, CDR1 SGDLS and CDR2 YYNGEE. CDR3 protein: CASSVGASGSPDTQYF. As DNA, the CDR3 is TGTGCCAGCAGCGTCGGTGCTAGCGGGAGCCCAGATACGCAGTATTTT.

The chain has TRBV10-3 and TRBJ2-1; D might be TRBD2 (6 bases). Germline V lookup: CDR1 ENHRY, CDR2 SYGVKD. V was shortened by 0 bases and J by 7 bases, with 10 bases between the two germline ends. CDR3 length: 14 residues. Here the CDR3 reads CAISESIGLNEQFF. The CDR3 DNA reads as TGTGCCATCAGTGAGTCGATCGGACTAAATGAGCAGTTCTTC.

The chain links TRBV29-1 to TRBJ1-5; the match to TRBD1 covers 7 bases. Unmatched junction bases numbered 7, after V lost 7 bases and J lost 4 bases. CDR3 size: 13 residues. Germline CDR1 reads SQVTM; CDR2 reads ANQGSEA. CDR3 DNA sequence: TGCAGCGCCCTACTGACAGGGAATCAGCCCCAGCATTTT. It encodes CSALLTGNQPQHF.

The gene calls are TRBV7-8 and TRBJ2-7, with 8 bases lining up with TRBD1. CDR3 length: 15 residues. After removal of 5 bases from V and 0 bases from J, the junction contained 6 bases not matched to a gene. Germline V gene data show CDR1 as SGHVS and CDR2 as FQNEAQ. CDR3 protein: CASSRQGLNSYEQYF. The DNA of the CDR3 is TGTGCCAGCAGCCGACAGGGGTTGAACTCCTACGAGCAGTACTTC.

The chain couples TRBV7-2 to TRBJ2-3, with TRBD2 matching 14 bases. V lost 1 base and J lost 3; bases outside the gene matches: 6. Germline values: CDR1 SGHTA, CDR2 FQGNSA. The CDR3 length is 18 residues. CDR3 nucleotide sequence: TGTGCCAGCAGCTTAGTTCGACTAGCGGGAGGGCCGACAGATACGCAGTATTTT. Translated, it gives CASSLVRLAGGPTDTQYF. The whole variable domain, remainder taken from reference TRBV7-2 and TRBJ2-3, is GAGVSQSPSNKVTEKGKDVELRCDPISGHTALYWYRQSLGQGLEFLIYFQGNSAPDKSGLPSDRFSAERTGGSVSTLTIQRTQQEDSAVYLCASSLVRLAGGPTDTQYFGPGTRLTVL.

The chain employs TRBV9 and TRBJ2-5; the match to TRBD1 covers 8 bases. With V trimmed by 2 bases and J by 4 bases, 7 bases remained unmatched. In germline, CDR1 is SGDLS, CDR2 YYNGEE. The CDR3 covers 15 residues. CDR3 loop: CASSVPGGATETQYF. CDR3 bases: TGTGCCAGCAGCGTCCCAGGGGGCGCGACAGAGACCCAGTACTTC.

The chain recombines TRBV18 with TRBJ1-2, with 11 nucleotides matching TRBD1. Germline lookup yields CDR1 KGHSH and CDR2 LQKENI. Trimming took 6 bases from V and 7 from J; bases not matched to a gene: 10. CDR3 length equals 15 residues. The CDR3 loop is CASSNTGQGAGGYTF. CDR3 bases: TGTGCCAGCTCCAACACCGGACAGGGGGCCGGTGGCTACACCTTC.

The chain has TRBV27 and TRBJ1-5, with unresolved D. The CDR3 has 16 amino acids. Germline CDR1 MNHEY, CDR2 SMNVEV (reference sequence). Trimming pared 4 bases from V and 6 bases from J, leaving 19 bases between. Written as DNA, the CDR3 is TGTGCCAGCAGTTCCCTGGCAGGATTCCTCGCTCAGCCCCAGCATTTT. Residues: CASSSLAGFLAQPQHF.

This chain connects TRBV5-4 to TRBJ2-2; 12 nucleotides match TRBD2. Germline values: CDR1 SGHNT, CDR2 YYREEE (reference sequence). V lost 4 bases and J lost 1; bases outside the gene matches: 2. This CDR3 has 16 amino acids. The DNA of the CDR3 is TGTGCCAGCAGCAAGGGACTAGCGGGGAACACCGGGGAGCTGTTTTTT. Encoded protein: CASSKGLAGNTGELFF.

The CDR3 loop is CASSIGQGKQFF. CDR3 DNA: TGTGCCAGTAGTATAGGGCAGGGAAAGCAGTTCTTC. The chain couples TRBV19 to TRBJ2-1; D is possibly TRBD1 (5 bases). Trimming shortened V by 1 base and J by 11 bases, and 9 bases separated the two germline ends. The CDR3 is made up of 12 amino acids. Germline loops: CDR1 LNHDA, CDR2 SQIVND (reference sequence).

The chain has TRBV5-4 and TRBJ2-4; D gene uncertain. Looked up from germline, CDR1 is SGHNT and CDR2 is YYREEE (reference sequence). The CDR3 totals 15 residues. Trimming shortened V by 2 bases and J by 0 bases, and 9 bases separated the two germline ends. CDR3 sequence (DNA): TGTGCCAGCAGCTTTGACGGCTTAGCCAAAAACATTCAGTACTTC. It codes for CASSFDGLAKNIQYF.

The V call is TRBV27, the J call TRBJ2-7; 9 bases align to TRBD2. Germline CDR1 and CDR2: MNHEY and SMNVEV (reference sequence). V shed 5 bases, J shed 7 bases, and the junction held 12 bases outside the gene matches. The CDR3 loop spans 15 amino acids. CDR3 in amino acids: CASSPQGASGKEQYV. As DNA, the CDR3 is TGTGCCAGCAGTCCGCAAGGGGCTAGCGGGAAAGAGCAGTACGTC.

The chain couples TRBV11-3 to TRBJ2-7; the match to TRBD1 covers 7 bases. CDR1 is SGHNT, CDR2 YENEEA, per germline. The CDR3 is 15 residues long. V lost 5 bases to trimming and J lost 1 base; unmatched junction nucleotides: 8. CDR3 region: CASSPRTGDSYEQYF. DNA for the CDR3: TGTGCCAGCAGCCCCCGAACAGGGGATTCCTACGAGCAGTACTTC.

This clone has more than one count but fewer than ten. The chain is built from TRBV7-9 and TRBJ2-3, with 7 positions matching TRBD1. CDR1 SEHNR and CDR2 FQNEAQ come from the germline V gene (reference sequence). V lost 5 bases and J lost 2; bases outside the gene matches: 7. The CDR3 spans 15 residues. The CDR3 region is CASSPRQGNTDTQYF. CDR3 nucleotide sequence: TGTGCCAGCAGCCCTAGACAGGGCAACACAGATACGCAGTATTTT.